Listed here are 31 T cell receptor beta chains from one sample, sequenced in a study of blood T cells in healthy people across ages. The second PCR ran roughly 6 to 11 cycles with a sample-barcoded 5' primer and J-beta primers. From the 5' RACE reads, TCRdb called clonotypes with MiXCR, one entry per CDR3 protein. The table lists approximately 350,000 distinct CDR3 sequences, about 49% of them singletons. The specimen was blood. These receptors were collected from a man aged 55-75 years in good health.

This clonotype was picked up a small number of times. The chain links TRBV6-1 to TRBJ2-1, with 11 bases matching TRBD2. Germline loops: CDR1 MNHNS, CDR2 SASEGT. V was clipped by 0 bases and J by 1 base; unmatched bases: 2. The CDR3 runs 17 residues. In DNA, the CDR3 is TGTGCCAGCAGTGAAGCGGGACTAGCGGCATCCTACAATGAGCAGTTCTTC. Amino acid sequence: CASSEAGLAASYNEQFF.

The rearrangement uses TRBV11-1 and TRBJ1-2; possibly TRBD1 for D (6 bases). Germline V lookup: CDR1 SGHAT, CDR2 FQDESV (reference sequence). The CDR3 is made up of 15 amino acids. Trimming removed 5 bases from V and 4 bases from J, with 17 bases in between. The CDR3 region has the DNA TGTGCCAGCAGCCTAGGTTATGGGGGCTCCTATGGCTACACCTTC. Translated: CASSLGYGGSYGYTF.

The chain couples TRBV10-3 to TRBJ2-5, with 7 bases that match TRBD1. CDR1 and CDR2 (germline): ENHRY, SYGVKD. The CDR3 sequence is 13 residues long. Trimming removed 10 bases from V and 1 base from J; junction bases left unmatched: 6. The CDR3 protein is CASRGSLQETQYF. CDR3 coding DNA: TGTGCCAGCAGGGGGAGCCTCCAAGAGACCCAGTACTTC.

This chain links TRBV28 with TRBJ2-7; D uncertain. The V gene's germline CDR1 is MDHEN and CDR2 SYDVKM. This CDR3 is built from 15 residues. The V end was cut by 6 bases, the J end by 5 bases, with 20 bases between. CDR3 nucleotide sequence: TGTGCCAGCAGGCCCGATGCCCACCCTACCAACGAGCAGTACTTC. Protein sequence: CASRPDAHPTNEQYF.

This chain links TRBV4-3 with TRBJ2-4; TRBD2 matches at 9 bases. The end of the DNA is better explained by TRBJ2-7, so the J call may be wrong. The CDR3 has 17 amino acids. The germline gives CDR1 LGHNA, CDR2 YSLEER. CDR3 amino acids: CASSQDRSGRPPYEQYF. The CDR3 nucleotides are TGCGCCAGCAGCCAAGATCGAAGCGGGAGGCCCCCCTACGAGCAGTACTTC.

This chain connects TRBV6-5 to TRBJ2-7, with D maybe TRBD2 (6 bases). The V gene's germline CDR1 is MNHEY and CDR2 SVGAGI. CDR3 length: 14 residues. V dropped 6 bases and J dropped 0 bases, with 12 bases sitting between them. CDR3 amino acids: CASSAWDSSYEQYF. CDR3 nucleotide sequence: TGTGCCAGCAGCGCTTGGGACTCCTCCTACGAGCAGTACTTC.

The rearrangement uses TRBV20-1 and TRBJ2-1, with a weak D call TRBD2 (6 bases). The CDR3 extends over 13 amino acids. V was trimmed by 6 bases and J by 7 bases, leaving 16 bases between them. From germline, CDR1 is DFQATT and CDR2 SNEGSKA (reference sequence). CDR3 in amino acids: CSARRGSGNEQFF. CDR3 sequence (DNA): TGCAGTGCCAGGAGGGGATCCGGTAATGAGCAGTTCTTC.

The sample holds a few counts of this clonotype. V gene TRBV29-1 combines with J gene TRBJ2-4, with 8 nucleotides matching TRBD2. Trimming removed 6 bases from V and 1 base from J; junction bases left unmatched: 5. From germline, CDR1 is SQVTM and CDR2 ANQGSEA. This CDR3 region has 14 residues. The CDR3 bases are TGCAGCGTAATAGCGGGGCGGGCCAAAAACATTCAGTACTTC. Translated, it gives CSVIAGRAKNIQYF.

About this clonotype itself: This sequence may be a read error, since a much larger clone differs from it by one base. The rearrangement uses TRBV10-3 and TRBJ2-7; D gene ambiguous. V was pared by 4 bases and J by 4 bases, with 5 bases between. This CDR3 spans 11 amino acids. Germline V CDR1 and CDR2: ENHRY, SYGVKD. This CDR3 is CAISGEYEQYF. Written as DNA, the CDR3 is TGTGCCATCAGTGGAGAGTACGAGCAGTACTTC.

J is TRBJ1-2 and V is TRBV2; a weak D match, TRBD1 (5 bases). The V end lost 4 bases, the J end lost 9 bases, and 15 bases lay between the germline ends. The CDR3 totals 13 residues. CDR1 is SNHLY, CDR2 FYNNEI, per germline. The CDR3 reads CASSGIGGGSYTF. The CDR3 nucleotides are TGTGCCAGCAGTGGGATTGGGGGGGGAAGCTACACCTTC.

Ten or more counts support this clonotype. The chain links TRBV7-3 to TRBJ2-4, with 8 bases identical to TRBD2. CDR1 and CDR2 from the germline V gene are SGHTA and FQGTGA. CDR3 length equals 13 residues. V was clipped by 5 bases and J by 9 bases; unmatched bases: 6. Here the CDR3 reads CASSVSAGGIQYF. Written as DNA, the CDR3 is TGTGCCAGCAGCGTAAGCGCGGGAGGCATTCAGTACTTC.

The chain is built from TRBV6-1 and TRBJ2-1; 7 bases are a match to TRBD2. The CDR3 runs 14 residues. Unmatched junction bases numbered 5, after V lost 2 bases and J lost 7 bases. Germline V gene lookup returns CDR1 MNHNS and CDR2 SASEGT. The CDR3 DNA reads as TGTGCCAGCAGTGAACCAGGGAGGGTGAATGAGCAGTTCTTC. Translation: CASSEPGRVNEQFF.

The sample holds one count of this clonotype. The chain employs TRBV24-1 and TRBJ2-1; no reliable D call. Germline assignment: CDR1 KGHDR and CDR2 SFDVKD. The CDR3 loop spans 15 amino acids. The V end was cut by 5 bases, the J end by 0 bases, with 10 bases between. The CDR3 spells CATSAGQSSYNEQFF. The DNA of the CDR3 is TGTGCCACCAGTGCGGGCCAGAGCTCCTACAATGAGCAGTTCTTC.

This chain connects TRBV5-1 to TRBJ1-5, with 10 bases that match TRBD1. CDR1 and CDR2 from the germline V gene are SGHRS and YFSETQ. V was clipped by 4 bases and J by 3 bases; unmatched bases: 4. This CDR3 comprises 15 residues. The CDR3 DNA follows: TGCGCCAGCAGCCCGGGACAGGGGTTCAATCAGCCCCAGCATTTT. This encodes CASSPGQGFNQPQHF.

The chain uses TRBV12-3 or TRBV12-4 and TRBJ2-1; 12 bases are shared with TRBD1. Germline trimming cut 7 bases from V and 8 bases from J; bases unmatched to any gene: 6. The CDR3 totals 14 residues. The CDR3: CASNDGTGGDEQFF. The CDR3 nucleotides are TGTGCCAGCAATGACGGGACAGGGGGCGATGAGCAGTTCTTC.

This clonotype has just a few counts. The rearrangement links TRBV12-3 or TRBV12-4 to TRBJ2-3; tentatively, D is TRBD1 (6 bases). The CDR3 totals 13 residues. V was pared by 6 bases and J by 1 base, with 8 bases between. In nucleotides, the CDR3 is TGTGCCAGCAGACAGGGTCGCACAGATACGCAGTATTTT. It is translated as CASRQGRTDTQYF.

V usage is TRBV20-1 and J usage is TRBJ2-5; TRBD2 is a possible D gene (6 bases). The CDR3 length is 17 residues. The V gene's germline CDR1 is DFQATT and CDR2 SNEGSKA (reference sequence). The ends were cut back, 0 bases at V and 2 bases at J, with 19 bases in the middle. The CDR3, as DNA: TGCAGTGCTAGAGAACGGGAGTGGATAGGTCTTCAAGAGACCCAGTACTTC. Its protein is CSAREREWIGLQETQYF.

The V gene is TRBV12-3 or TRBV12-4, the J gene TRBJ2-1, with 9 bases fitting TRBD1. The CDR3 length is 15 residues. The J segment lost 10 bases and the V segment lost 5 bases, leaving 12 bases of the junction unmatched. Written as DNA, the CDR3 is TGTGCCAGCAGTCCGAGACAGGGGGTTAACTACGAGCAGTTCTTC. Its translation: CASSPRQGVNYEQFF.

The gene calls are TRBV27 and TRBJ2-1; D tentatively fits TRBD1 or TRBD2 (5 bases each). CDR3 length equals 14 residues. The V end was cut by 2 bases, the J end by 7 bases, with 12 bases between. Germline V gene sequence: CDR1 MNHEY, CDR2 SMNVEV (reference sequence). CDR3 sequence reads: CASSLDRGENEQFF. The DNA of the CDR3 is TGTGCCAGCAGTTTAGATAGAGGGGAGAATGAGCAGTTCTTC.

Only a few counts were recorded for this clonotype. The chain carries TRBV13 and TRBJ2-7, with 7 bases aligning to TRBD2. The J call is in doubt because the DNA end fits TRBJ2-5 better. Germline-derived CDR1 and CDR2 are PRHDT and FYEKMQ (reference sequence). The CDR3 runs to 13 residues. The CDR3 DNA sequence: TGTGCCAGCAGCTTAACGCGGGGGGAGACCCAGTACTTC. This encodes CASSLTRGETQYF.

V usage is TRBV20-1 and J usage is TRBJ2-7; TRBD1 is a possible D gene (6 bases). The CDR3 totals 14 residues. Trimming removed 1 base from V and 2 bases from J, with 12 bases in between. Germline V CDR1 and CDR2: DFQATT, SNEGSKA (reference sequence). CDR3 residues: CSARGGTKTYEQYF. CDR3 DNA sequence: TGCAGTGCTAGAGGTGGGACAAAAACCTACGAGCAGTACTTC.

The gene calls are TRBV5-5 and TRBJ2-7; 7 nucleotides line up with TRBD1. With V trimmed by 4 bases and J by 2 bases, 6 bases remained unmatched. The CDR3 spans 14 residues. The germline CDR1 and CDR2 sequences are SGHKS and YYEKEE (reference sequence). CDR3 nucleotides: TGTGCCAGCAGCGTTGGGACAGCAACCTACGAGCAGTACTTC. Encoded protein: CASSVGTATYEQYF.

This chain uses TRBV7-2 with TRBJ2-1, with TRBD2 identical over 13 bases. V trimming: 5 bases; J trimming: 4 bases; junction bases outside the gene matches: 8. This CDR3 comprises 17 residues. Germline CDR1 SGHTA, CDR2 FQGNSA. The CDR3 bases are TGTGCCAGCAGCCTCTCAGGACTAGCGGGAGATTACAATGAGCAGTTCTTC. Translated, it gives CASSLSGLAGDYNEQFF.

The rearrangement links TRBV5-1 to TRBJ1-1; D is uncertain. V shed 3 bases and J shed 1 base, with 16 bases lying between them. Germline lookup yields CDR1 SGHRS and CDR2 YFSETQ. This CDR3 contains 16 residues. The CDR3, as DNA: TGCGCCAGCAGCTCCTACCCACCTACAGCGAACACTGAAGCTTTCTTT. The encoded protein is CASSSYPPTANTEAFF.

In this sample, this clonotype turned up a few times. This chain connects TRBV25-1 to TRBJ1-1; no reliable D call. Deletions cut 7 bases from V and 3 bases from J, with 12 bases between. From germline, CDR1 is MGHDK and CDR2 SYGVNS. This CDR3 has 13 residues. Here the CDR3 reads CASKKAQDTEAFF. The CDR3 DNA sequence: TGTGCCAGCAAAAAGGCTCAGGACACTGAAGCTTTCTTT. The variable domain in full, completed from reference TRBV25-1 and TRBJ1-1, reads EADIYQTPRYLVIGTGKKITLECSQTMGHDKMYWYQQDPGMELHLIHYSYGVNSTEKGDLSSESTVSRIRTEHFPLTLESARPSHTSQYLCASKKAQDTEAFFGQGTRLTVV.

V and J are TRBV12-3 or TRBV12-4 and TRBJ1-2, with a weak D call TRBD1 (6 bases). The CDR3 length is 13 residues. V gave up 1 base and J gave up 8 bases, with 11 bases separating them. CDR3 region: CASSLEDRGGYTF. The DNA for the CDR3 is TGTGCCAGCAGTTTAGAGGACAGAGGCGGCTACACCTTC.

The chain is built from TRBV20-1 and TRBJ2-1; D unresolved. Gene TRBJ2-7 matches the end of the DNA better, so the J call may be wrong. Germline-derived CDR1 and CDR2 are DFQATT and SNEGSKA (reference sequence). The CDR3 is 12 residues long. The CDR3 DNA reads as TGCAGTGCTAGGGCCCCGGACTACGAGCAGTACTTC. As protein: CSARAPDYEQYF.

The rearrangement joins TRBV6-5 to TRBJ2-1; 9 bases map to TRBD2. The CDR3 consists of 15 residues. After removal of 5 bases from V and 7 bases from J, the junction contained 9 bases not matched to a gene. The germline gives CDR1 MNHEY, CDR2 SVGAGI. Here the CDR3 DNA reads TGTGCCAGCAGTGACCGTGGGACTAGCCCGAATGAGCAGTTCTTC. Residues: CASSDRGTSPNEQFF.

This clonotype was observed a few times. This CDR3 is CASSRTSDAYEQYF. The DNA for the CDR3 is TGTGCCAGCAGCCGCACTAGCGACGCCTACGAGCAGTACTTC. This chain joins TRBV7-2 and TRBJ2-7, with 7 bases that match TRBD2. The V and J ends lost 5 bases and 2 bases, in that order; junction bases with no gene match: 6. This CDR3 contains 14 residues. The germline gives CDR1 SGHTA, CDR2 FQGNSA.

The V and J genes are TRBV20-1 and TRBJ2-3; TRBD2 matches at 8 bases. Trimming at V came to 0 bases and at J to 5 bases, leaving 4 bases not matched to a gene. The CDR3 covers 14 residues. From germline, CDR1 is DFQATT and CDR2 SNEGSKA (reference sequence). The CDR3 loop reads CSARDRGGRDTQYF. The CDR3 nucleotides are TGCAGTGCTAGAGATCGCGGGGGGCGAGATACGCAGTATTTT.

Concerning this clonotype itself: One end of the junction is discordant with germline, which a read error may explain. This chain joins TRBV14 and TRBJ1-1, with D hard to call. Germline V gives CDR1 SGHDN, CDR2 FVKESK. CDR3 length: 12 residues. Here the CDR3 reads CASNQPPEEAFF. The CDR3 coding sequence is TGTGCCAGCAACCAACCACCCGAGGAAGCTTTCTTT.